This TCR beta chain derives from a study of tissue T cells after allogeneic stem cell transplantation (dated by TCRdb to about 2022). For the wider study: The study profiled TCR beta repertoires across many tissues from research autopsies of patients with and without GVHD, plus mouse models of GVHD. The human arm was conducted as a prospective observational study, and neither blinding nor randomization was performed. Broader findings and caveats from the paper: The study did not determine which tissue TCRs were alloreactive or antigen-specific, and some clones might have been persisting host cells. A small and clinically heterogeneous patient cohort was studied, and sampling depth was acknowledged as a limitation. Not many T cell clones showed up in more than one patient, yet clustering based on motifs uncovered repertoire signatures that were shared across patients in a tissue-specific way. Within patients, how anatomically similar tissues were was a major factor shaping TCR repertoire composition, regardless of disease or transplant status. In both patients and mice, T cells from blood and spleen covered only a limited part of the TCR repertoire found in tissues.

Concerning this clone: It has no known antigen specificity. Mouse gene names and germline sequences are used here. Coverage ceases 1 residue before the CDR3 finishes, and the germline J gene fills in the end.

V lost 0 bases and J lost 0 bases, and the count of bases not matched to a germline gene is 5. Inclusive of the bounding cysteine and phenylalanine, the CDR3 is 16 residues long. The DNA has 45 bases, all within the CDR3, and is read from base 1. As encoded in the germline V gene (reference sequence), CDR1 is LGHNA while CDR2 is YNLKQL. Library creation used the immunoSEQ multiplex PCR assay. Adaptive Biotechnologies performed the TCRbeta CDR3 sequencing at survey depth and reported CDR3 sequences, V/J genes, productive frequency and template counts. Amplification of TCR beta CDR3 regions started from genomic DNA instead of RNA. Regarding the original processing steps: Jensen-Shannon divergence was used to quantify pairwise repertoire overlap between tissues, with a value of 1 indicating complete divergence and a value of 0 indicating identical repertoires. Based on pairwise JSD values, tissues were grouped by single-linkage agglomerative hierarchical clustering, and the results were shown as dendrograms. GLIPH2 was run on all patient samples with simulation_depth 1000, kmer_min_depth 3, cdr3_length_cutoff 8, keeping groups with more than two unique CDR3s. A standardized tissue-overlap score was calculated by extrapolating Jaccard GLIPH-group overlap across patients to a standard repertoire size of 1000 clones. Linear mixed-effect models, with tissue as a fixed effect and individual as a random effect, were used to test how diversity related to clinical or experimental variables. Not all clones reach the TCRdb copy of this immuneACCESS table, which keeps in-frame sequences only. Checked studies attribute under half of the gap to unresolved V genes and leave the rest unexplained. For V, J and clone size, that table is used; D and trimming come from the DNA. In this sample the table shows about 15,000 clones, under 80% of which occur a single time. The top ten hold about 1% of the sample.

Before genomic DNA isolation with the DNeasy Blood & Tissue Kit, mouse tissues were minced with razor blades in buffered saline. The receptor was isolated from a female BALB/c mouse in good health. For this strain, the MHC haplotype is H2-d. Specimen: spleen. Here the chain combines TRBV5 and TRBJ2-7; TRBD2 aligns with 7 central bases. CDR3 DNA, as far as it was read: TGTGCCAGCAGCCAAGAACTGGGGAGGAGCTCCTATGAACAGTAC. The encoded protein is CASSQELGRSSYEQY. The entire CDR3 is CASSQELGRSSYEQYF.